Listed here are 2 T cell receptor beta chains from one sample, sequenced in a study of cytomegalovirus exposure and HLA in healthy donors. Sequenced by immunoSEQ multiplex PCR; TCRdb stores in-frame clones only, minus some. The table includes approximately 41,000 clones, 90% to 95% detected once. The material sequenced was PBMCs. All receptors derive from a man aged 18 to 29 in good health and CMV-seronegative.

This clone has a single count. In DNA, the CDR3 is TGCAGCGTTGAACGGGACATCTATGGCTACACCTTC. Its protein is CSVERDIYGYTF. The gene calls are TRBV29-1 and TRBJ1-2; a possible D gene is TRBD1 (6 bases). The CDR3 loop spans 12 amino acids. The germline CDR1 and CDR2 sequences are SQVTM and ANQGSEA. V was cut by 2 bases and J by 4 bases, with 8 bases left in between.

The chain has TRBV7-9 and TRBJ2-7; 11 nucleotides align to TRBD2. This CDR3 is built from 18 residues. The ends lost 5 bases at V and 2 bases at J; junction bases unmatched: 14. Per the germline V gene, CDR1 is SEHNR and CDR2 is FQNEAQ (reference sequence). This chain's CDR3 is CASSTRGTSGARTYEQYF. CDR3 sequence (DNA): TGTGCCAGCAGCACCCGGGGGACTAGCGGAGCGAGAACCTACGAGCAGTACTTC.